This passage covers 20 T cell receptor beta chains from one sample sequenced in a study of patients and donors after allogeneic stem cell transplantation (dated by TCRdb to 2020 to 2021). Library preparation was by RT-PCR. The sequencer was a NextSeq 550. TCRdb applied fastp at Q25 and MiXCR to the public reads, then kept only in-frame beta chains. For every CDR3 protein sequence, its rows merge into one entry that carries the most common genes and DNA. Across this sample there are some 960,000 distinct CDR3 sequences, with approximately 19% seen only once. The ten largest clones represent around 6% of the sample. Sequencing input: blood, either unsorted or a sorted T cell fraction (not recorded which). The receptor set was obtained from a human donor who was either an allogeneic HSCT recipient or a stem cell or donor lymphocyte infusion donor (not recorded which). It is not recorded whose cells these are; they may come from a transplant donor.

The genes are TRBV5-1 and TRBJ2-3, with 7 bases that match TRBD1. CDR1 and CDR2 (germline): SGHRS, YFSETQ. V shed 4 bases and J 4 bases; nucleotides not matched to a gene: 6. The CDR3 runs 14 residues. DNA for the CDR3: TGCGCCAGCAGCAAAGGACAGGTCCCAGATACGCAGTATTTT. Its protein product is CASSKGQVPDTQYF.

This clonotype has a single count. The rearrangement links TRBV7-8 to TRBJ1-1; D gene ambiguous. From germline, CDR1 is SGHVS and CDR2 FQNEAQ. V shed 1 base and J shed 6 bases, with 9 bases lying between them. The CDR3 is made up of 13 amino acids. The CDR3: CASSLGRASEAFF. In DNA form, the CDR3 reads TGTGCCAGCAGCTTAGGACGGGCCTCTGAAGCTTTCTTT.

The table lists this clonotype with a few counts. The J gene is TRBJ2-7, the V gene TRBV29-1; D may match TRBD1 or TRBD2 (5 bases each). Trimming removed 3 bases at V and 6 bases at J, with 12 bases between. The length of the CDR3 is 12 residues. Per germline, CDR1 SQVTM and CDR2 ANQGSEA. The CDR3 region is CSVEKGTGEQYF. The CDR3 coding sequence is TGCAGCGTTGAGAAGGGGACCGGCGAGCAGTACTTC.

The V gene is TRBV5-1, the J gene TRBJ2-3; possibly TRBD1 or TRBD2 for D (5 bases each). In germline, CDR1 is SGHRS, CDR2 YFSETQ. This CDR3 comprises 16 residues. The V and J ends lost 1 base and 2 bases respectively, with 14 bases between them. The CDR3 DNA reads as TGCGCCAGCAGCTTGTCGGACGGGGCCTACACAGATACGCAGTATTTT. This encodes CASSLSDGAYTDTQYF.

This clonotype has at least ten counts. This chain connects TRBV20-1 to TRBJ1-5; D is perhaps TRBD1 (5 bases). Trimming stripped 1 base from V and 6 bases from J, with 16 bases between. CDR1 is DFQATT, CDR2 SNEGSKA, per germline (reference sequence). The CDR3 loop spans 15 amino acids. This chain's CDR3 is CSARAGRQGGQPQHF. Written as DNA, the CDR3 is TGCAGTGCTAGAGCCGGGAGGCAGGGTGGTCAGCCCCAGCATTTT.

The DNA of the CDR3 is TGTGCCACCAGTGATTCCGGTTCGGGGGCGGGCTACGAGCAGTACTTC. Amino acid sequence: CATSDSGSGAGYEQYF. The J gene is TRBJ2-7, the V gene TRBV24-1; D assignment may be TRBD1 or TRBD2 (6 bases each). V shed 2 bases and J shed 3 bases, with 16 bases lying between them. There are 16 residues in the CDR3. Germline CDR1 is KGHDR and CDR2 is SFDVKD.

This clonotype was counted between two and nine times. The rearrangement joins TRBV3-1 to TRBJ2-1, with D perhaps matching TRBD2 (6 bases). V lost 1 base, J lost 10 bases, and 11 bases lay in between. CDR1 LGHDT and CDR2 YNNKEL come from the germline V gene (reference sequence). The CDR3 runs to 13 residues. CDR3 in amino acids: CASSQGVRGEQFF. The CDR3, as DNA: TGTGCCAGCAGCCAAGGAGTACGGGGGGAGCAGTTCTTC.

This clonotype was counted between two and nine times. The rearrangement uses TRBV7-9 and TRBJ2-1; a weak D match, TRBD2 (7 bases). Between the trimmed V and J ends, which lost 11 bases and 7 bases, there was a span of 18 bases. Germline loops: CDR1 SEHNR, CDR2 FQNEAQ (reference sequence). The CDR3 has 13 residues. The CDR3 DNA is TGTGCCGGAGGCTTAGGGGGGGCAAATGAGCAGTTCTTC. This gives the protein CAGGLGGANEQFF.

Concerning this clonotype itself: A much larger clone is a single base away; this may be a read error. The rearrangement links TRBV6-1 to TRBJ2-5; D remains unclear. Trimming stripped 5 bases from V and 4 bases from J, with 20 bases between. Germline loops: CDR1 MNHNS, CDR2 SASEGT. The length of the CDR3 is 16 residues. The CDR3 nucleotides are TGTGCCAGCAGTCACCATAAGAGCGAAGTAGCAGAGACCCAGTACTTC. Encoded protein: CASSHHKSEVAETQYF.

This clonotype was counted only a few times. The chain recombines TRBV6-2 or TRBV6-3 with TRBJ1-5, with 7 bases lining up with TRBD1. From germline, CDR1 is MNHEY and CDR2 SVGEGT. This CDR3 has 15 residues. V dropped 5 bases and J dropped 3; count of bases not matched to a gene: 7. The CDR3 is CASSHGQEFNQPQHF. The CDR3 DNA sequence: TGTGCCAGCAGTCACGGACAGGAGTTCAATCAGCCCCAGCATTTT.

This chain connects TRBV10-3 to TRBJ1-1; TRBD1 aligns across 8 bases. In germline, CDR1 is ENHRY, CDR2 SYGVKD. CDR3 size: 13 residues. Trimming at V came to 3 bases and at J to 7 bases, leaving 4 bases not matched to a gene. CDR3 amino acids: CAISEQGGFEAFF. The CDR3 bases are TGTGCCATCAGTGAACAGGGGGGCTTTGAAGCTTTCTTT.

V is TRBV9 and J is TRBJ2-2, with D unclear. Germline V gives CDR1 SGDLS, CDR2 YYNGEE. CDR3 length equals 13 residues. V was clipped by 4 bases and J by 3 bases, with 7 bases between them. Here the CDR3 reads CASSPSHTGELFF. The DNA for the CDR3 is TGTGCCAGCAGCCCGAGTCACACCGGGGAGCTGTTTTTT.

This clonotype was recorded a few times. The chain has TRBV4-3 and TRBJ2-7; D tentatively fits TRBD1 or TRBD2 (5 bases each). The CDR3 is 13 amino acids. The germline gives CDR1 LGHNA, CDR2 YSLEER. V was cut by 4 bases and J by 3 bases, with 10 bases left in between. CDR3 nucleotides: TGCGCCAGCAGCCGGGGACGGGGCTACGAGCAGTACTTC. Protein product: CASSRGRGYEQYF.

There are a few counts of this clonotype. The rearrangement uses TRBV12-3 or TRBV12-4 and TRBJ2-2, with no clear D. Trimming stripped 3 bases from V and 6 bases from J, with 8 bases between. This CDR3 spans 13 amino acids. DNA for the CDR3: TGTGCCAGCAGTTTCGAGGAACCCGGGGAGCTGTTTTTT. This translates into CASSFEEPGELFF.

At least ten counts were recorded for this clonotype. The chain couples TRBV12-3 or TRBV12-4 to TRBJ2-3; D possibly matches TRBD1 or TRBD2 (5 bases each). This CDR3 has 16 residues. V dropped 2 bases and J dropped 0 bases, with 12 bases sitting between them. Written as DNA, the CDR3 is TGTGCCAGCAGTTTAAGCGCGTGGGGGAGCACAGATACGCAGTATTTT. Translation gives CASSLSAWGSTDTQYF.

The chain employs TRBV20-1 and TRBJ2-3; 8 positions match TRBD2. Germline assignment: CDR1 DFQATT and CDR2 SNEGSKA (reference sequence). CDR3 length: 17 residues. Germline trimming cut 5 bases from V and 2 bases from J; bases unmatched to any gene: 15. CDR3 sequence reads: CSAEEFSGRAYTDTQYF. In DNA, the CDR3 is TGCAGTGCTGAGGAATTCTCCGGGAGGGCCTACACAGATACGCAGTATTTT.

The chain carries TRBV11-2 and TRBJ1-1, with TRBD1 as a possible D gene (6 bases). Germline V gene sequence: CDR1 SGHAT, CDR2 FQNNGV. The CDR3 runs to 14 residues. Trimming shortened V by 3 bases and J by 8 bases, and 16 bases separated the two germline ends. The CDR3 here is CASSLDPGAGEAFF. The CDR3 DNA reads as TGTGCCAGCAGCTTGGACCCGGGGGCAGGAGAAGCTTTCTTT. Based on the CDR3 plus reference TRBV11-2 and TRBJ1-1, the full variable domain is EAGVAQSPRYKIIEKRQSVAFWCNPISGHATLYWYQQILGQGPKLLIQFQNNGVVDDSQLPKDRFSAERLKGVDSTLKIQPAKLEDSAVYLCASSLDPGAGEAFFGQGTRLTVV.

The chain joins TRBV25-1 to TRBJ2-7; D might be TRBD2 (5 bases). The ends were cut back, 6 bases at V and 4 bases at J, with 22 bases in the middle. Germline V gene lookup returns CDR1 MGHDK and CDR2 SYGVNS. The CDR3 consists of 16 residues. CDR3 coding DNA: TGTGCCAGCAGCCCAAAGCGTCGCCAGAGACTATACGAGCAGTACTTC. Protein: CASSPKRRQRLYEQYF.

This clonotype came up many times. The genes are TRBV9 and TRBJ2-2; 7 bases match TRBD1. CDR1 is SGDLS, CDR2 YYNGEE, per germline. CDR3 length: 16 residues. The V gene end was trimmed by 1 base and the J gene end by 5 bases; junction bases not matched to a gene: 8. CDR3 amino acids: CASSVKIGGGTGELFF. For the CDR3, the DNA is TGTGCCAGCAGCGTAAAAATAGGGGGCGGGACCGGGGAGCTGTTTTTT.

This clonotype occurred a few times. This chain joins TRBV5-1 and TRBJ2-7; TRBD1 matches 8 bases. This CDR3 has 14 residues. Looked up from germline, CDR1 is SGHRS and CDR2 is YFSETQ. The ends lost 1 base at V and 5 bases at J; junction bases unmatched: 5. The CDR3 sequence: CASSLTAGGHEQYF. CDR3 bases: TGCGCCAGCAGCTTGACGGCAGGGGGCCACGAGCAGTACTTC.